These 26 T cell receptor beta chains were sequenced from one sample in a study of T cells after yellow fever vaccination. TCRdb re-analysed the 5' RACE reads in MiXCR, keeping a single row per CDR3 protein. Of hundreds of thousands of distinct CDR3 sequences listed, around 16% are singletons. The sequences come from PBMCs, collected 5 days after the first yellow fever vaccination. The receptors here all came from a man between 18 and 35 years old who received the YFV17D yellow fever vaccine.

Ten or more counts support this clonotype. The J gene is TRBJ2-5, the V gene TRBV7-2; 12 nucleotides match TRBD2. V was clipped by 3 bases and J by 5 bases; unmatched bases: 4. Germline loops: CDR1 SGHTA, CDR2 FQGNSA. The CDR3 sequence is 15 residues long. CDR3 residues: CASSFPTSGGETQYF. The CDR3 region has the DNA TGTGCCAGCAGCTTCCCTACTAGCGGGGGGGAGACCCAGTACTTC.

This clonotype occurred a few times. The DNA for the CDR3 is TGTGCCAGCAGCTTAGTTGGGATGACCTACGAGCAGTACTTC. Translation gives CASSLVGMTYEQYF. The J gene is TRBJ2-7, the V gene TRBV7-9; D gene uncertain. Germline V gene lookup returns CDR1 SEHNR and CDR2 FQNEAQ (reference sequence). There are 14 residues in the CDR3. V lost 1 base and J 2 bases, leaving 9 bases between the germline ends.

This clonotype occurred a few times. The chain carries TRBV15 and TRBJ1-1, with TRBD1 matching over 7 bases. V lost 6 bases to trimming and J lost 6 bases; unmatched junction nucleotides: 10. The CDR3 is 14 amino acids. CDR1 LNHNV and CDR2 YYDKDF come from the germline V gene (reference sequence). The CDR3 is CATRSGRQGAEAFF. In nucleotides, the CDR3 is TGTGCCACCAGAAGCGGCCGACAGGGTGCTGAAGCTTTCTTT. The complete variable domain, with remaining parts taken from reference TRBV15 and TRBJ1-1, reads DAMVIQNPRYQVTQFGKPVTLSCSQTLNHNVMYWYQQKSSQAPKLLFHYYDKDFNNEADTPDNFQSRRPNTSFCFLDIRSPGLGDTAMYLCATRSGRQGAEAFFGQGTRLTVV.

This clonotype was seen more than once but under ten times. CDR3 protein: CATSRAAAAGNTIYF. CDR3 nucleotide sequence: TGTGCCACCAGCAGAGCCGCGGCAGCTGGAAACACCATATATTTT. The rearrangement links TRBV15 to TRBJ1-3; unclear D gene. The CDR3 is 15 residues long. Germline CDR1 reads LNHNV; CDR2 reads YYDKDF (reference sequence). V was shortened by 1 base and J by 2 bases, with 9 bases between the two germline ends.

This clonotype was seen more than once but under ten times. This chain uses TRBV20-1 with TRBJ1-6, with D perhaps matching TRBD1 (5 bases). V was cut by 3 bases and J by 8 bases, with 20 bases left in between. Germline CDR1 reads DFQATT; CDR2 reads SNEGSKA (reference sequence). The CDR3 consists of 16 residues. CDR3 in amino acids: CSASLRVDMDDSPLHF. The CDR3 bases are TGCAGTGCTAGTCTTCGAGTGGACATGGACGATTCACCCCTCCACTTT.

V gene TRBV14 combines with J gene TRBJ2-3; D gene unclear. The CDR3 contains 15 residues. Deletions cut 2 bases from V and 5 bases from J, with 14 bases between. Germline V CDR1 and CDR2: SGHDN, FVKESK. CDR3 amino acids: CASSQHALVGDTQYF. The DNA of the CDR3 is TGTGCCAGCAGCCAACACGCTCTGGTCGGAGATACGCAGTATTTT.

This clonotype was seen more than once but under ten times. The chain couples TRBV5-1 to TRBJ2-3; D is uncertain. CDR1 is SGHRS, CDR2 YFSETQ, per germline. This CDR3 region has 17 residues. V lost 0 bases and J lost 2, with 16 bases in between. CDR3 amino acids: CASSLGVIFLVTDTQYF. The CDR3 DNA sequence: TGCGCCAGCAGCTTGGGGGTGATCTTCCTAGTCACAGATACGCAGTATTTT.

This clonotype turned up a few times. The chain has TRBV10-3 and TRBJ1-1, with D uncertain. Germline V gene data show CDR1 as ENHRY and CDR2 as SYGVKD. The length of the CDR3 is 11 residues. V lost 3 bases and J lost 7, with 6 bases in between. CDR3 region: CAISERSEAFF. Here the CDR3 DNA reads TGTGCCATCAGTGAAAGGAGTGAAGCTTTCTTT.

The V call is TRBV20-1, the J call TRBJ1-5; D unresolved. The CDR3 spans 15 residues. Germline CDR1 DFQATT, CDR2 SNEGSKA (reference sequence). The germline V and J ends were trimmed by 1 base and 0 bases, with 10 bases remaining between them. CDR3 sequence (DNA): TGCAGTGCTAGAGGGATCGGGAATAGCAATCAGCCCCAGCATTTT. As protein: CSARGIGNSNQPQHF.

The genes are TRBV12-3 or TRBV12-4 and TRBJ1-2, with D perhaps TRBD1 (5 bases). Trimming removed 8 bases from V and 6 bases from J, with 13 bases in between. This CDR3 is built from 12 residues. The CDR3 DNA sequence: TGTGCCAGCTCAACGGGGGGGAATGGCTACACCTTC. This sequence encodes CASSTGGNGYTF.

In its sample, this clonotype was seen a few times. This chain links TRBV2 with TRBJ2-3; the D is unclear. V lost 8 bases, J lost 8 bases, and 14 bases lay in between. This CDR3 contains 12 residues. Germline CDR1 and CDR2: SNHLY and FYNNEI. The CDR3 is CASSDGWGTQYF. In nucleotides, the CDR3 is TGTGCCAGCTCTGACGGGTGGGGTACGCAGTATTTT.

The chain joins TRBV23-1 to TRBJ1-1; D is undetermined. TRBV23-1 is an ORF, with its function uncertain. The CDR3 has 16 amino acids. The ends were cut back, 1 base at V and 3 bases at J, with 15 bases in the middle. In DNA form, the CDR3 reads TGCGCCAGCAGTCAATTAGGCCCGGGGAGATACACTGAAGCTTTCTTT. Its translation: CASSQLGPGRYTEAFF.

This clonotype appeared a few times. V usage is TRBV6-1 and J usage is TRBJ1-5; 8 bases are shared with TRBD1. Germline V gene data show CDR1 as MNHNS and CDR2 as SASEGT. The CDR3 has 17 residues. Unmatched junction bases numbered 11, after V lost 5 bases and J lost 2 bases. CDR3 residues: CASSPLNQGAGNQPQHF. The CDR3 coding sequence is TGTGCCAGCAGTCCACTCAACCAGGGGGCAGGCAATCAGCCCCAGCATTTT.

The chain recombines TRBV7-9 with TRBJ2-4; 7 positions match TRBD1. Trimming cost V 0 bases and J 1 base; bases outside gene matches: 6. Germline-derived CDR1 and CDR2 are SEHNR and FQNEAQ (reference sequence). The CDR3 totals 17 residues. DNA for the CDR3: TGTGCCAGCAGCTTAGCCGGCAGGGGGTGGGCCAAAAACATTCAGTACTTC. This sequence encodes CASSLAGRGWAKNIQYF.

This clonotype turned up a few times. V is TRBV6-2 or TRBV6-3 and J is TRBJ2-5; TRBD2 matches at 8 bases. This CDR3 spans 14 amino acids. J was trimmed by 6 bases and V by 6 bases; bases with no gene match: 9. Germline-derived CDR1 and CDR2 are MNHEY and SVGEGT. The DNA of the CDR3 is TGTGCCAGCAGCTGGACCGGCGGGGGGCAGACCCAGTACTTC. This encodes CASSWTGGGQTQYF.

In its sample, this clonotype was seen a few times. V usage is TRBV7-2 and J usage is TRBJ2-3; tentative D call: TRBD2 (6 bases). The CDR3 covers 15 residues. Trimming shortened V by 3 bases and J by 6 bases, and 16 bases separated the two germline ends. Germline CDR1 is SGHTA and CDR2 is FQGNSA. CDR3 bases: TGTGCCAGCAGCTTCGCCGTCCGGAGCGGGGATACGCAGTATTTT. Protein product: CASSFAVRSGDTQYF.

The rearrangement joins TRBV27 to TRBJ2-1; D unresolved. Trimming left V 4 bases short and J 4 bases short, with 8 bases between. Germline V gene lookup returns CDR1 MNHEY and CDR2 SMNVEV (reference sequence). This CDR3 is built from 13 residues. The CDR3 DNA follows: TGTGCCAGCAGTTATGGACGGTACAATGAGCAGTTCTTC. Translation: CASSYGRYNEQFF.

This clonotype has more than one count but fewer than ten. This rearrangement joins TRBV7-9 to TRBJ2-3; 14 bases line up with TRBD2. CDR1 is SEHNR, CDR2 FQNEAQ, per germline (reference sequence). CDR3 size: 17 residues. V shed 5 bases and J 4 bases; nucleotides not matched to a gene: 8. In DNA, the CDR3 is TGTGCCAGCAGCCTCCGACTAGCGGGGGGGCCTGCAGATACGCAGTATTTT. It encodes CASSLRLAGGPADTQYF.

This clonotype was seen a handful of times. V gene TRBV9 combines with J gene TRBJ2-1; D may be TRBD2 (6 bases). V dropped 4 bases and J dropped 7 bases, with 15 bases sitting between them. Germline V lookup: CDR1 SGDLS, CDR2 YYNGEE. The CDR3 spans 14 residues. This chain's CDR3 is CASSPWPEGNEQFF. The CDR3 coding sequence is TGTGCCAGCAGCCCCTGGCCGGAGGGGAATGAGCAGTTCTTC.

The genes are TRBV5-1 and TRBJ2-1; a weak D match, TRBD2 (5 bases). V gave up 2 bases and J gave up 13 bases, with 10 bases separating them. The CDR3 totals 11 residues. Germline lookup yields CDR1 SGHRS and CDR2 YFSETQ. The CDR3 DNA reads TGCGCCAGCAGCTTAGGACTGGATCAGTTCTTC. It yields the protein CASSLGLDQFF. Supplemented by reference TRBV5-1 and TRBJ2-1, the full variable domain reads KAGVTQTPRYLIKTRGQQVTLSCSPISGHRSVSWYQQTPGQGLQFLFEYFSETQRNKGNFPGRFSGRQFSNSRSEMNVSTLELGDSALYLCASSLGLDQFFGPGTRLTVL.

This clonotype was detected only once. The rearrangement links TRBV24-1 to TRBJ2-2; 10 nucleotides align to TRBD1. The CDR3 has 16 residues. After removal of 4 bases from V and 6 bases from J, the junction contained 7 bases not matched to a gene. Germline V gene lookup returns CDR1 KGHDR and CDR2 SFDVKD. This CDR3 is CATSDPRTGGPGELFF. In DNA, the CDR3 is TGTGCCACCAGTGACCCCCGGACAGGGGGGCCCGGGGAGCTGTTTTTT.

The sample holds a few counts of this clonotype. The gene calls are TRBV20-1 and TRBJ1-1, with D uncertain. Germline V gives CDR1 DFQATT, CDR2 SNEGSKA (reference sequence). Trimming cost V 6 bases and J 0 bases, with 8 bases left between them. The CDR3 runs 12 residues. The CDR3 loop is CSARGVNTEAFF. The CDR3 DNA reads as TGCAGTGCCCGAGGCGTGAACACTGAAGCTTTCTTT.

The V and J genes are TRBV20-1 and TRBJ1-2; maybe TRBD1 (5 bases). V lost 2 bases and J lost 4, with 8 bases in between. Germline V gene sequence: CDR1 DFQATT, CDR2 SNEGSKA (reference sequence). The CDR3 has 12 residues. CDR3 protein: CSARQGPYGYTF. DNA for the CDR3: TGCAGTGCTAGACAGGGTCCCTATGGCTACACCTTC.

V and J are TRBV20-1 and TRBJ2-7, with no clear D. CDR1 is DFQATT and CDR2 is SNEGSKA in the germline V gene (reference sequence). The CDR3 runs 12 residues. V lost 4 bases to trimming and J lost 2 bases, with 9 bases between them. CDR3 in amino acids: CSATPNAYEQYV. In nucleotides, the CDR3 is TGCAGTGCTACCCCAAACGCCTACGAGCAGTACGTC.

The gene calls are TRBV30 and TRBJ1-1; D is unresolved. The germline gives CDR1 GTSNPN, CDR2 SVGIG (reference sequence). Trimming pared 0 bases from V and 3 bases from J, leaving 17 bases between. The CDR3 consists of 16 residues. CDR3 in amino acids: CAWSVMAGRLHTEAFF. The CDR3 nucleotides read TGTGCCTGGAGTGTAATGGCAGGCCGGCTGCACACTGAAGCTTTCTTT.

The chain combines TRBV28 with TRBJ1-5, with D uncertain. V was clipped by 7 bases and J by 4 bases, with 11 bases between them. From germline, CDR1 is MDHEN and CDR2 SYDVKM. The CDR3 is 13 amino acids. Here the CDR3 reads CASKAGWNQPQHF. The CDR3, as DNA: TGTGCCAGCAAGGCGGGTTGGAATCAGCCCCAGCATTTT. Full variable domain (remainder filled in from reference TRBV28 and TRBJ1-5): DVKVTQSSRYLVKRTGEKVFLECVQDMDHENMFWYRQDPGLGLRLIYFSYDVKMKEKGDIPEGYSVSREKKERFSLILESASTNQTSMYLCASKAGWNQPQHFGDGTRLSIL.